This entry lists 2 T cell receptor beta chains sequenced from one sample in a study of response to subunit inactivated influenza vaccine. TCRdb used MiXCR to reprocess the RT-PCR reads, holding one entry per CDR3 protein. The repertoire includes roughly 700,000 distinct CDR3 sequences, about 14% of them detected once, and around 6.5% sits in the top ten. Sequencing was performed on PBMCs from blood, taken 14 to 15 days before vaccination. The receptors originated from a man aged 50 to 59 who received an inactivated influenza vaccine.

The sample holds a few counts of this clonotype. This chain links TRBV20-1 with TRBJ2-3; TRBD1 is a possible D gene (5 bases). This CDR3 contains 13 residues. CDR1 DFQATT and CDR2 SNEGSKA come from the germline V gene (reference sequence). Trimming shortened V by 0 bases and J by 5 bases, and 9 bases separated the two germline ends. The DNA for the CDR3 is TGCAGTGCTAGAGAAGGCAGGGAAGATACGCAGTATTTT. Amino acid sequence: CSAREGREDTQYF.

The V call is TRBV27, the J call TRBJ2-1, with D tentatively TRBD2 (5 bases). The CDR3 is made up of 13 amino acids. V lost 6 bases and J 11 bases, leaving 17 bases between the germline ends. The germline CDR1 and CDR2 sequences are MNHEY and SMNVEV (reference sequence). The CDR3 coding sequence is TGTGCCAGCAGAAGAACTGGCGACGGGAAGCAGTTCTTC. Amino acid sequence: CASRRTGDGKQFF.